This T cell receptor (beta chain) was identified in a study of T cell responses to AZD1222 COVID-19 vaccine. Overall study results and limits: Vaccine-associated CD4 TCRs ranged over spike, dominating at 160-218 and 743-854. No day 14 peak samples; only post-peak repertoires were characterized. Possibly, clonal diversity was underestimated; donors were largely white British and included more females.

About this clone itself: Antigen: not known.

TCRdb's copy holds only in-frame clones and misses some; the assay was immunoSEQ multiplex PCR. The table has 150,000 to 200,000 clones, approximately 89% seen once. In germline, CDR1 is MNHEY, CDR2 SVGAGI. Trimming removed 1 base at V and 1 base at J, with 7 bases between. The CDR3 extends over 14 amino acids. This sample comprised peripheral blood, obtained 28 days after the second AZD1222 dose. The sequence was obtained from an adult who received the AZD1222 COVID-19 vaccine. The rearrangement links TRBV6-5 to TRBJ1-1; D is unresolved. CDR3 bases: TGTGCCAGCAGTTACTTACAGTCGAACACTGAAGCTTTCTTT. It encodes CASSYLQSNTEAFF.